This is a list of T cell receptor beta chains from one sample in a study of PD-L1 blockade in urothelial cancer. The method was immunoSEQ multiplex PCR; TCRdb's version includes in-frame clones alone and lacks a portion of them. The sample contains around 33,000 clones, 82% of which appear only once. Sequencing used PBMCs, obtained around atezolizumab (anti-PD-L1) treatment. All receptors derive from a man aged 55-75 years with urothelial cancer. CDR3s include the opening cysteine and the closing phenylalanine or tryptophan. The D gene is left open where the match is weak. Some rows have no size entry. The others give once, few or many, or a class for an expanded clone.

TRBV7-6	NA	NA	TRBJ1-6	CASTIAGGSYNSPLHF	TGTGCCAGCACTATAGCGGGGGGTTCCTATAATTCACCCCTCCACTTT
TRBV7-6	TRBD2	NA	TRBJ2-7	CASTIGSGGTYEQYF	TGTGCCAGCACCATTGGAAGCGGGGGGACCTACGAGCAGTACTTC
TRBV5-1	TRBD1	NA	TRBJ1-6	CASSLDTGGQSSPLHF	TGCGCCAGCAGCTTGGATACAGGGGGCCAAAGTTCACCCCTCCACTTT
TRBV9	NA	medium-sized	TRBJ2-7	CASSLGQHSYEQYF	TGTGCCAGCAGCCTTGGACAGCACTCCTACGAGCAGTACTTC
TRBV2	TRBD1	NA	TRBJ1-3	CASSGLTGLGGNTIYF	TGTGCCAGCAGTGGGCTGACAGGGTTGGGTGGAAACACCATATATTTT
TRBV30	TRBD1	once	TRBJ2-1	CAWSRDRGANEQFF	TGTGCCTGGAGTCGGGACAGGGGAGCCAATGAGCAGTTCTTC
TRBV28	TRBD1	NA	TRBJ1-6	CASSSGQGFGAPLHF	TGTGCCAGCAGTTCGGGACAGGGGTTTGGTGCACCCCTCCACTTT
TRBV18	NA	few	TRBJ1-1	CASSGSMDTEAFF	TGTGCCAGCTCCGGTAGTATGGACACTGAAGCTTTCTTT
TRBV10-3	TRBD2	NA	TRBJ2-3	CAISAGTSGAISTDTQYF	TGTGCCATCAGTGCCGGGACTAGCGGGGCGATAAGCACAGATACGCAGTATTTT
TRBV6-4	TRBD1	few	TRBJ2-3	CASSDGTGGTDTQYF	TGTGCCAGCAGTGACGGGACAGGGGGCACAGATACGCAGTATTTT
TRBV5-1	NA	NA	TRBJ2-3	CASSLRAQALGGTQYF	TGCGCCAGCAGCTTAAGAGCACAGGCCCTGGGAGGTACGCAGTATTTT
TRBV2	TRBD1	NA	TRBJ1-3	CASSVGQDSGNTIYF	TGTGCCAGCAGCGTAGGACAGGACTCTGGAAACACCATATATTTT
TRBV18	NA	NA	TRBJ2-2	CASSPIQGTGELFF	TGTGCCAGCTCACCAATACAGGGAACCGGGGAGCTGTTTTTT
TRBV29-1	NA	NA	TRBJ2-4	CSVVQVGLAKNIQYF	TGCAGCGTTGTGCAGGTGGGCTTAGCCAAAAACATTCAGTACTTC
TRBV6-6	NA	NA	TRBJ1-3	CASSFPGQSSGNTIYF	TGTGCCAGCAGTTTCCCCGGACAGAGCTCTGGAAACACCATATATTTT
TRBV2	NA	NA	TRBJ2-6	CASSGRQVSSGANVLTF	TGTGCCAGCAGTGGAAGACAGGTCAGCTCTGGGGCCAACGTCCTGACTTTC
TRBV4-1	NA	NA	TRBJ1-5	CASSQGQVSNQPQHF	TGCGCCAGCAGCCAAGGACAGGTTAGCAATCAGCCCCAGCATTTT
TRBV5-1	NA	medium-sized	TRBJ2-7	CASSFGGGSYEQYF	TGCGCCAGCAGCTTCGGGGGAGGTAGCTACGAGCAGTACTTC
TRBV6-5	TRBD1	once	TRBJ2-7	CASSYRDRDYEQYF	TGTGCCAGCAGTTACCGGGACAGGGACTACGAGCAGTACTTC
TRBV7-9	NA	NA	TRBJ2-3	CASSQQGRPDTQYF	TGTGCCAGCAGTCAACAGGGTCGTCCAGATACGCAGTATTTT
TRBV5-1	NA	NA	TRBJ2-6	CASSYYRDTGANVLTF	TGCGCCAGCAGCTACTACAGGGATACTGGGGCCAACGTCCTGACTTTC
TRBV5-5	NA	once	TRBJ2-5	CASSRAQGSETQYF	TGTGCCAGCAGCCGGGCCCAGGGTTCAGAGACCCAGTACTTC
TRBV7-2	TRBD1	NA	TRBJ1-5	CASSPRDRALEPQHF	TGTGCCAGCAGCCCCCGGGACAGGGCATTAGAGCCCCAGCATTTT
TRBV19	NA	NA	TRBJ2-5	CASSPGPTGQETQYF	TGTGCCAGTAGTCCAGGCCCAACAGGACAAGAGACCCAGTACTTC
TRBV28	NA	NA	TRBJ2-7	CASRGLGESDEQYF	TGTGCCAGCAGAGGGCTCGGGGAGAGCGACGAGCAGTACTTC
TRBV6-1	NA	NA	TRBJ2-1	CASSEVRVGEQFF	TGTGCCAGCAGTGAAGTACGGGTCGGGGAGCAGTTCTTC
TRBV28	NA	few	TRBJ1-1	CASSVSGEAFF	TGTGCCAGCAGTGTCTCGGGTGAAGCTTTCTTT
TRBV5-1	NA	NA	TRBJ2-2	CASSLESRNTGELFF	TGCGCCAGCAGCTTGGAATCTCGTAACACCGGGGAGCTGTTTTTT
TRBV5-1	NA	NA	TRBJ1-4	CASSLEPHKIQRGEKLFF	TGCGCCAGCAGCTTGGAACCTCACAAGATCCAGCGAGGGGAAAAACTGTTTTTT
TRBV2	NA	once	TRBJ2-7	CASSDGQGTREQYF	TGTGCCAGCAGTGACGGTCAGGGGACCCGCGAGCAGTACTTC
TRBV7-6	NA	NA	TRBJ2-5	CASSPSQGWLQETQYF	TGTGCCAGCAGCCCTTCCCAGGGTTGGCTCCAAGAGACCCAGTACTTC
TRBV9	NA	NA	TRBJ1-3	CASSVGGPLGNTIYF	TGTGCCAGCAGCGTAGGGGGGCCGCTCGGAAACACCATATATTTT
TRBV6-1	TRBD1	NA	TRBJ2-5	CASRDRGETQYF	TGTGCCAGCAGGGACAGGGGTGAGACCCAGTACTTC
TRBV19	NA	NA	TRBJ1-5	CASSIFSDSYSNQPQHF	TGTGCCAGTAGTATTTTCTCGGACAGCTATAGCAATCAGCCCCAGCATTTT
TRBV28	NA	once	TRBJ1-5	CASRIRGNSNQPQHF	TGTGCCAGCAGGATCCGGGGGAATAGCAATCAGCCCCAGCATTTT
TRBV7-9	TRBD2	NA	TRBJ2-5	CASIVSGLAEETQYF	TGTGCCAGCATTGTGTCAGGACTAGCGGAGGAGACCCAGTACTTC
TRBV6-1	TRBD1	NA	TRBJ2-1	CASSAGTGGLNEQFF	TGTGCCAGCAGTGCAGGGACAGGGGGCTTGAATGAGCAGTTCTTC
TRBV15	NA	NA	TRBJ2-4	CATSRESNIQYF	TGTGCCACCAGCAGGGAGTCGAACATTCAGTACTTC
TRBV5-1	TRBD1	NA	TRBJ1-6	CASSWTGAAYNSPLHF	TGCGCCAGCAGCTGGACAGGGGCCGCCTATAATTCACCCCTCCACTTT
TRBV19	NA	NA	TRBJ1-6	CASSIAGDWDSPLHF	TGTGCCAGTAGTATAGCCGGGGATTGGGATTCACCCCTCCACTTT
TRBV2	TRBD1	NA	TRBJ1-5	CASRLQGDGQPQHF	TGTGCCAGCAGGTTACAGGGGGATGGTCAGCCCCAGCATTTT
TRBV10-3	TRBD1	NA	TRBJ2-1	CATTGTGDEQFF	TGTGCCACTACCGGGACAGGCGATGAGCAGTTCTTC